This is a list of T cell receptor beta chains from one sample in a study of T-cell reconstitution after alpha-beta-depleted transplantation in children. TCRdb used MiXCR to reprocess the PCR reads, holding one entry per CDR3 protein. The sample shows fewer than 700,000 distinct CDR3 sequences, under 25% of them seen only once. The material was PBMCs, mostly from graft donor cells, obtained 360 days after TCRalphabeta/CD19-depleted stem cell transplant. These receptors were taken from a boy under two years old who had a stem cell transplant for acute myeloid leukemia, so the T cells may come from the graft donor. Both conserved end residues are part of each CDR3. Fields, in order: J gene, D gene, clone size, V gene, CDR3 DNA, CDR3 protein. D genes are given only for firm matches. Clone size is stated in some rows and not others, as once, few, many or a class when expanded.

>TRBJ2-3|NA|few|TRBV29-1
TGCAGCGTTGGTCGGATGGGGCAGGACGAGAGCACAGATACGCAGTATTTT
CSVGRMGQDESTDTQYF
>TRBJ2-7|NA|many|TRBV7-9
TGTGCCAGCAGCTGGAGACCCTACGAGCAGTACTTC
CASSWRPYEQYF
>TRBJ1-5|NA|few|TRBV29-1
TGCAGCGTCGTTTACAGGGATCGGAGCAATCAGCCCCAGCATTTT
CSVVYRDRSNQPQHF
>TRBJ2-1|TRBD2|NA|TRBV20-1
TGCAGTGCTCCATCTAGCGGGGACTACAATGAGCAGTTCTTC
CSAPSSGDYNEQFF
>TRBJ2-3|NA|NA|TRBV4-3
NA
CASSSSAGLGTDTQYF
>TRBJ2-5|NA|NA|TRBV12-3/TRBV12-4
TGTGCCAGCAGTTGGGCTAGCCAAGAGACCCAGTACTTC
CASSWASQETQYF
>TRBJ1-5|NA|NA|TRBV12-3/TRBV12-4
TGTGCCAGCAAGGAAGGCAGCAATCAGCCCCAGCATTTT
CASKEGSNQPQHF
>TRBJ2-2|NA|NA|TRBV20-1
TGCAGTGCTAGGCCCTCAGGGACCGGGGAGCTGTTTTTT
CSARPSGTGELFF
>TRBJ1-1|NA|NA|TRBV7-3
TGTGCCAGCAGCTTAACGAACTCCCTGGACGAAGCTTTCTTT
CASSLTNSLDEAFF
>TRBJ2-1|NA|NA|TRBV14
TGTGCCAGCAGCGCTCAGGGATTCGCCAATGAGCAGTTCTTC
CASSAQGFANEQFF
>TRBJ2-7|NA|few|TRBV20-1
TGCAGTGCTAGACACCGGGACACTATCTACGAGCAGTACTTC
CSARHRDTIYEQYF
>TRBJ1-5|NA|few|TRBV5-8
TGTGCCAGCAGCCGGGACGGAGTTAATCAGCCCCAGCATTTT
CASSRDGVNQPQHF
>TRBJ2-3|NA|few|TRBV24-1
TGTGCCACCAGGCCCTCAGGACAGACCTCAGATACGCAGTATTTT
CATRPSGQTSDTQYF
>TRBJ2-1|NA|many|TRBV6-2/TRBV6-3
TGTGCCAGCAGTTGGGTCCGGAACAATGAGCAGTTCTTC
CASSWVRNNEQFF
>TRBJ2-2|TRBD1|NA|TRBV10-3
TGTGCCATCAGTGGCTCCGGGACAGGGGGCAACACCGGGGAGCTGTTTTTT
CAISGSGTGGNTGELFF
>TRBJ2-1|TRBD2|NA|TRBV5-1
TGCGCCAGCAGCTCCCAAACTAGCGGGGGGGCTTATGAGCAGTTCTTC
CASSSQTSGGAYEQFF
>TRBJ2-2|TRBD1|many|TRBV29-1
TGCAGCGTTAGGACAGGGGCGAACACCGGGGAGCTGTTTTTT
CSVRTGANTGELFF
>TRBJ1-2|NA|many|TRBV6-5
TGTGCCAGCAGCCCCGCCTGGGCGCGGGGCTACACCTTC
CASSPAWARGYTF
>TRBJ2-5|TRBD2|few|TRBV2
TGTGCCATAGTCTTTGTCGGGAGGGAAGAGACCCAGTACTTC
CAIVFVGREETQYF
>TRBJ2-5|NA|many|TRBV10-3
TGTGCCATCGGGGTAGCAGAGACCCAGTACTTC
CAIGVAETQYF
>TRBJ1-1|TRBD1|many|TRBV7-9
TGTGCCAGCAGTCGCACGACAGGGGGCTCTCTGAACACTGAAGCTTTCTTT
CASSRTTGGSLNTEAFF
>TRBJ2-1|TRBD2|many|TRBV20-1
TGCAGTGCTAGATCGACTAGCGGGGGGGTAAATAATGAGCAGTTCTTC
CSARSTSGGVNNEQFF
>TRBJ1-5|NA|NA|TRBV5-1
TGCGCCAGCAGCTTGGATGGGGGGAAGGATCAGCCCCAGCATTTT
CASSLDGGKDQPQHF
>TRBJ2-1|NA|NA|TRBV9
TGTGCCAGCAGCGTTGGACGGGCGGCTGAGCAGTTCTTC
CASSVGRAAEQFF